This T cell receptor beta chain was found in a study of OX40 agonist ivuxolimab in advanced cancers. Overall study context: Patients were treated with intravenous ivuxolimab, dosed at 0.01 to 10 mg/kg and infused every 2 weeks. Participants, roughly 81% male, averaged roughly 60 years of age, ranging from about 20 to 80.

V lost 3 bases to trimming and J lost 9 bases; unmatched junction nucleotides: 6. Per germline, CDR1 SGHRS and CDR2 YFSETQ. The CDR3 covers 15 residues. Sequencing used immunoSEQ multiplex PCR; TCRdb keeps in-frame clones, though not all of them. The sample consists of 30,000 or so clones, around nine tenths of them appearing once. This chain links TRBV5-1 with TRBJ2-1, with 13 bases fitting TRBD2. Sequenced here: CD4+ or CD8+ T cells sorted from blood, sampled in a trial of the OX40 agonist ivuxolimab. This receptor was identified in an adult with an advanced solid tumor such as melanoma, head and neck, liver or kidney cancer. The CDR3 sequence is CASSSGTSGIIEQFF. The CDR3 DNA follows: TGCGCCAGCAGCTCCGGGACTAGCGGGATTATTGAGCAGTTCTTC.